This is a list of T cell receptor beta chains from one sample in a study of T-cell reconstitution after alpha-beta-depleted transplantation in children. Each CDR3 protein is one row after TCRdb ran MiXCR on the PCR reads. There are about 240,000 distinct CDR3 sequences in the sample; around 12% occur only once, and roughly 2.6% lies in the top ten. The material sequenced was PBMCs from the stem cell graft donor, taken from the stem cell graft. The receptors were gathered from a human donor who donated a stem cell graft to a child with acute lymphoblastic leukemia. Each CDR3 is given without its conserved first and last residue. A D gene is named only where the DNA matches it firmly. Not every row has a clone size; where given, it reads once, few, many or a size class.

clone size,V gene,D gene,J gene,CDR3 protein
NA,TRBV6-5,TRBD1,TRBJ1-1,ASSYPGQGYAF
many,TRBV7-2,NA,TRBJ1-5,ASSSVGKNQPQH
many,TRBV10-3,TRBD1,TRBJ2-7,AISDRDRGNEQY
many,TRBV5-1,TRBD2,TRBJ2-3,ASSLVGGRGGADTQY
many,TRBV7-2,TRBD1,TRBJ1-5,ASGRTGLSNQPQH
many,TRBV12-3/TRBV12-4,NA,TRBJ1-2,ASSLAGGLGYGYT
NA,TRBV7-9,TRBD2,TRBJ2-1,ASSLATLAGNEQF
once,TRBV5-6,NA,TRBJ1-4,ASSLRGDNEKLF
NA,TRBV24-1,NA,TRBJ2-3,ATSDPGARNTQY
few,TRBV10-2,TRBD2,TRBJ2-1,ATTGGAYNEQF
many,TRBV20-1,NA,TRBJ2-1,SATNSYNEQF
many,TRBV28,TRBD1,TRBJ2-7,ASSARQGDYEQY
many,TRBV6-1,NA,TRBJ1-1,ASTRGTNTEAF
many,TRBV28,TRBD1,TRBJ2-3,ASSPDRVSDTQY
many,TRBV29-1,TRBD1,TRBJ2-5,SVDTGDGTQY
NA,TRBV28,NA,TRBJ1-2,ASTPGSRGANYGYT
NA,TRBV7-3,TRBD1,TRBJ2-3,ASSLIGIGTGRTDTQY
many,TRBV29-1,NA,TRBJ2-7,SVRRGPEYEQY
many,TRBV27,TRBD2,TRBJ2-1,ASSGTTSGGMNEQF
NA,TRBV18,TRBD2,TRBJ2-1,ASSPALAGYNEQF
NA,TRBV6-6,NA,TRBJ2-5,ASRGVVQETQY
many,TRBV6-1,TRBD1,TRBJ1-6,ASITGTANSPLH
many,TRBV6-1,NA,TRBJ1-3,ASRSGTPGNTIY
few,TRBV12-3/TRBV12-4,TRBD1,TRBJ2-7,ASSSSPGTGGQY
many,TRBV7-8,TRBD1,TRBJ2-5,ASSGLDRPNRETQY
many,TRBV12-3/TRBV12-4,NA,TRBJ1-1,ASSTTFTKAF
many,TRBV12-3/TRBV12-4,NA,TRBJ1-1,ASSLVQGRGMNTEAF
many,TRBV12-3/TRBV12-4,TRBD1,TRBJ2-5,ASSFVGQGPGTQY
many,TRBV28,NA,TRBJ1-4,ASSFRQGEKLF
many,TRBV6-1,TRBD1,TRBJ2-3,ASTPPPGQGFGTDTQY
NA,TRBV7-2,NA,TRBJ1-3,ASSPDRTRAGNTIY
many,TRBV6-5,TRBD1,TRBJ1-5,ASRGRTGNNQPQH
many,TRBV12-3/TRBV12-4,TRBD2,TRBJ2-1,ASSLKGTSGRANEQF
many,TRBV5-6,TRBD1,TRBJ1-2,ASSSGQDRLDYGYT
NA,TRBV5-1,NA,TRBJ2-7,ASSLGDGQNDEQY
many,TRBV7-2,TRBD2,TRBJ2-5,ASSLTVSGAVQETQY
many,TRBV11-2,TRBD2,TRBJ2-3,ASSLVLGRTSATDTQY
NA,TRBV6-5,NA,TRBJ1-2,ASHTPNYGYT
many,TRBV12-3/TRBV12-4,NA,TRBJ1-1,ASSTATVNTEAF
NA,TRBV20-1,NA,TRBJ1-2,SASGQINYGYT
few,TRBV5-6,TRBD2,TRBJ2-7,ASSSGLSYYEQY
few,TRBV5-8,TRBD1,TRBJ1-3,ASIGEGALWQNTIY
many,TRBV6-6,TRBD1,TRBJ2-5,ASRRQGAETQY
NA,TRBV12-3/TRBV12-4,NA,TRBJ2-1,ASSLSSTYNEQF
many,TRBV12-3/TRBV12-4,NA,TRBJ2-1,ASSLGIYNEQF
many,TRBV28,TRBD2,TRBJ2-3,ASSFPGLAGDTDTQY
many,TRBV7-2,NA,TRBJ2-7,ASRTRGNEQY
many,TRBV5-6,TRBD1,TRBJ2-7,ASSPTGGEQY
many,TRBV6-1,NA,TRBJ2-1,ATDGIPGNEQF
many,TRBV10-3,NA,TRBJ2-7,AISESRSGDEQY
NA,TRBV20-1,TRBD2,TRBJ2-1,FPAQASGSYNEQF
NA,TRBV14,NA,TRBJ2-7,ASSQPAGQY
many,TRBV5-5,TRBD1,TRBJ1-6,ASRPDRGNSPLH
many,TRBV5-1,NA,TRBJ1-1,ASSLSLGPNTEAF